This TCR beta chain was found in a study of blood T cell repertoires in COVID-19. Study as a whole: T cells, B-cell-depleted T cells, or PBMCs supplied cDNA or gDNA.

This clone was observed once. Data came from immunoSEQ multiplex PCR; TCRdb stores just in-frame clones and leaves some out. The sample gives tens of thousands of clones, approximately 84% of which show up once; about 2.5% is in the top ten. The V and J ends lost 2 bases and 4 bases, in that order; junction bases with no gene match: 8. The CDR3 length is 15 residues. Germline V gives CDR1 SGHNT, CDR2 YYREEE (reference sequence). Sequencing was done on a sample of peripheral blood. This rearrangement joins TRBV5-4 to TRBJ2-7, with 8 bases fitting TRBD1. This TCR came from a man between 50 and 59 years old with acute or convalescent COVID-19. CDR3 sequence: CASSFGDRREYEQYF. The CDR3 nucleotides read TGTGCCAGCAGCTTTGGGGACAGGCGTGAATACGAGCAGTACTTC.